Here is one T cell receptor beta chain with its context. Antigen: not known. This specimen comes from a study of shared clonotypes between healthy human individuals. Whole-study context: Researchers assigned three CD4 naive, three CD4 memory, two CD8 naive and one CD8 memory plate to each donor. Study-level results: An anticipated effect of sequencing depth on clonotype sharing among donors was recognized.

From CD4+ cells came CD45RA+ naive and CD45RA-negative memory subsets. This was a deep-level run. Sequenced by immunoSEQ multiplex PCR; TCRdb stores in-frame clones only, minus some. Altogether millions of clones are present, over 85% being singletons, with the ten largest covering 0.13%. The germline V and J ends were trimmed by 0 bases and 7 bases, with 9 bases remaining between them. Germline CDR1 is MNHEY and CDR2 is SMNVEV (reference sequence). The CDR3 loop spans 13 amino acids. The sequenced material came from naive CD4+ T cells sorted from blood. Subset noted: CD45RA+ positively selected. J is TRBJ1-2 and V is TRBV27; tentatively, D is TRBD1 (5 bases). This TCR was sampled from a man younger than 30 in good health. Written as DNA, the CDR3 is TGTGCCAGCAGTTTATCGACGGGGGGTGGCTACACCTTC. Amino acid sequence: CASSLSTGGGYTF.